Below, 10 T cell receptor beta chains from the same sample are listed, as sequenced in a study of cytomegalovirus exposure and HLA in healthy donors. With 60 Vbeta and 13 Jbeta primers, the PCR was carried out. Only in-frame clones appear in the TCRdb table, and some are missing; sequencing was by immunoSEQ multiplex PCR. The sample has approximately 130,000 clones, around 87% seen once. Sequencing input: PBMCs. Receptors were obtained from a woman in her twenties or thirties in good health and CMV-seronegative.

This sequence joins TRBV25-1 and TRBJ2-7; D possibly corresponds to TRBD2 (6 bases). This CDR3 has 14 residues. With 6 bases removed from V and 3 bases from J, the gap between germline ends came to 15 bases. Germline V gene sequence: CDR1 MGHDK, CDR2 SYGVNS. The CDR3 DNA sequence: TGTGCCAGCAGCGACGCGGGGTCCCACTACGAGCAGTACTTC. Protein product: CASSDAGSHYEQYF.

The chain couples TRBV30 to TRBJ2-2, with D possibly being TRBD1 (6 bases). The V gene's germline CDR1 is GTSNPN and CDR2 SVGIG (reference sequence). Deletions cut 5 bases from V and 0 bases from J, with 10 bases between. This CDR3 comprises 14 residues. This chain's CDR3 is CAWSSGANTGELFF. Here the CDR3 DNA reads TGTGCCTGGTCCTCAGGGGCGAACACCGGGGAGCTGTTTTTT.

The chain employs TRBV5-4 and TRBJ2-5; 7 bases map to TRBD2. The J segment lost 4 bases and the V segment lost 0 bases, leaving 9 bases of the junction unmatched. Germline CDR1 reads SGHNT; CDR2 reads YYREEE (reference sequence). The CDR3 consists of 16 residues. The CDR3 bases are TGTGCCAGCAGCTTGGACCAGACTAGCATAGGAGAGACCCAGTACTTC. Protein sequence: CASSLDQTSIGETQYF.

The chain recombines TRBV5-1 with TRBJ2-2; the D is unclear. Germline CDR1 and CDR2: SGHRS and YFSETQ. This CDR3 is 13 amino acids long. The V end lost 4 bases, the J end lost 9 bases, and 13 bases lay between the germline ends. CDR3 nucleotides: TGCGCCAGCAGCACCGGGTCCCCGCGGGAGCTGTTTTTT. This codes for CASSTGSPRELFF.

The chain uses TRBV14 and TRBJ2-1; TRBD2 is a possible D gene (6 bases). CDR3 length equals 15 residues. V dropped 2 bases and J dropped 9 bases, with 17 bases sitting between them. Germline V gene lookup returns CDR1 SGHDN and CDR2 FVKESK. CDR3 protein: CASSQPGLNLGEQFF. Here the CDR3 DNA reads TGTGCCAGCAGCCAACCGGGACTCAACTTGGGTGAGCAGTTCTTC.

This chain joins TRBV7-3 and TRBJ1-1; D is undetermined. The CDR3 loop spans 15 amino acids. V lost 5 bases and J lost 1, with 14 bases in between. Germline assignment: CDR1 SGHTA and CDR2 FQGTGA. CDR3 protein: CASSPQTAGNTEAFF. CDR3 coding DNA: TGTGCCAGCAGCCCTCAGACGGCGGGGAACACTGAAGCTTTCTTT.

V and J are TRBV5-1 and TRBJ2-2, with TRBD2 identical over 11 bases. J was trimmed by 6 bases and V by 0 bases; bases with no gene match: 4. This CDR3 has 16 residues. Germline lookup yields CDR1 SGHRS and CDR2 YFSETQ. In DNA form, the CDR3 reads TGCGCCAGCAGCTTGGACGGTAGCGGGAGGGCCGGGGAGCTGTTTTTT. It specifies CASSLDGSGRAGELFF.

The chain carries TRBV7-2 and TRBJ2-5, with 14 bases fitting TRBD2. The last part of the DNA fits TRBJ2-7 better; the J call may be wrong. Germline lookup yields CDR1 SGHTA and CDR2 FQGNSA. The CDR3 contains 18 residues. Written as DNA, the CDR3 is TGTGCCAGCAGTTTCCAAGGGACTAGCGGGGGCCTCTCCTACGAGCAGTACTTC. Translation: CASSFQGTSGGLSYEQYF.

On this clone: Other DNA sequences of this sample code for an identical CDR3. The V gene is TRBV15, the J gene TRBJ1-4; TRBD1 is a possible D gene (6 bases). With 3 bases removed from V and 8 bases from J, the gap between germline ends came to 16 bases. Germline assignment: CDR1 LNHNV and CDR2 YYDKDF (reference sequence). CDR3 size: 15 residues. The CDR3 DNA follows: TGTGCCACCAGCAGGGCCTCAGGGGAATGGGAAAAACTGTTTTTT. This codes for CATSRASGEWEKLFF.

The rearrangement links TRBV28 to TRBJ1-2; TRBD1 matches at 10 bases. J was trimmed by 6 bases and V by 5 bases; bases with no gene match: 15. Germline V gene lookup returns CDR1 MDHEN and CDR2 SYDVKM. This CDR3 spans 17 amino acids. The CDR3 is CASSPDLSRQGAHGYTF. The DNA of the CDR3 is TGTGCCAGCAGTCCCGACCTTTCTCGACAGGGGGCGCATGGCTACACCTTC.